This entry is about one TCR beta chain. What it binds is not known. This specimen belongs to a study of post-analysis software for immune sequencing data. TCR beta cDNA libraries included unique molecular identifiers. One entry per CDR3 protein results from TCRdb running MiXCR on the PCR reads. This table has 600,000 to 750,000 distinct CDR3 sequences, approximately 60% appearing once. Regarding the study as a whole: TRBV5-6, TRBV5-1 and TRBV20-1 were among about 5 TRBV segments more frequent in patients than controls.

CDR3 length: 15 amino acids. Germline V gene sequence: CDR1 SGHAT, CDR2 FQNNGV. The ends were cut back, 5 bases at V and 1 base at J, with 15 bases in the middle. This sequence joins TRBV11-2 and TRBJ2-7, with D tentatively TRBD2 (5 bases). Sequencing input: blood. This TCR was sampled from a girl aged 2 to 9 with multiple sclerosis. The CDR3 spells CASSQGLAKSYEQYF. DNA of the CDR3: TGTGCCAGCAGCCAAGGGCTAGCCAAGTCCTACGAGCAGTACTTC.